What follows are 5 T cell receptor beta chains derived from one specimen sequenced in a study of blood T cell repertoires in COVID-19. This table comes from immunoSEQ multiplex PCR, and its TCRdb copy is limited to in-frame clones, with some not included. The table lists some 100,000 clones, about 90% of them singletons. Sequenced material: peripheral blood. Every receptor here comes from a woman in her seventies with acute or convalescent COVID-19.

The genes are TRBV19 and TRBJ2-5, with TRBD1 matching over 9 bases. V trimming: 7 bases; J trimming: 4 bases; junction bases outside the gene matches: 10. Germline values: CDR1 LNHDA, CDR2 SQIVND (reference sequence). The CDR3 is 15 amino acids. The CDR3 sequence is CASKPPGQGGETQYF. In DNA, the CDR3 is TGTGCCAGTAAACCCCCGGGACAGGGAGGAGAGACCCAGTACTTC.

This chain links TRBV14 with TRBJ1-2; D possibly corresponds to TRBD1 (6 bases). The CDR3 runs to 16 residues. Germline CDR1 SGHDN, CDR2 FVKESK. Trimming left V 2 bases short and J 2 bases short, with 15 bases between. The CDR3 DNA reads as TGTGCCAGCAGCCAACCCACAGGGTCCACGAACTATGGCTACACCTTC. Protein: CASSQPTGSTNYGYTF.

This clone was seen a few times. The rearrangement joins TRBV3-1 (or the pseudogene TRBV3-2) to TRBJ1-6, with TRBD1 identical over 7 bases. Germline V gene lookup returns CDR1 LGHDT and CDR2 YNNKEL (reference sequence). V lost 0 bases and J lost 7; bases outside the gene matches: 3. The CDR3 runs 15 residues. The CDR3 here is CASSQDPGGNSPLHF. DNA of the CDR3: TGTGCCAGCAGCCAAGATCCAGGGGGAAATTCACCCCTCCACTTT.

The CDR3 reads CASSATGSNYGYTF. The CDR3 DNA sequence: TGTGCCAGCAGTGCGACAGGGTCTAACTATGGCTACACCTTC. V and J are TRBV27 and TRBJ1-2, with 7 nucleotides matching TRBD1. Germline-derived CDR1 and CDR2 are MNHEY and SMNVEV (reference sequence). The V segment lost 5 bases and the J segment 0 bases; nucleotides outside the gene matches: 3. The CDR3 runs to 14 residues.

This chain connects TRBV6-5 to TRBJ2-3; no clear D. This CDR3 is 16 amino acids long. Trimming pared 4 bases from V and 4 bases from J, leaving 18 bases between. Per the germline V gene, CDR1 is MNHEY and CDR2 is SVGAGI. The chain's CDR3 is CASSSIRVVSPDTQYF. The DNA for the CDR3 is TGTGCCAGCAGTTCAATTCGGGTAGTGAGTCCAGATACGCAGTATTTT.